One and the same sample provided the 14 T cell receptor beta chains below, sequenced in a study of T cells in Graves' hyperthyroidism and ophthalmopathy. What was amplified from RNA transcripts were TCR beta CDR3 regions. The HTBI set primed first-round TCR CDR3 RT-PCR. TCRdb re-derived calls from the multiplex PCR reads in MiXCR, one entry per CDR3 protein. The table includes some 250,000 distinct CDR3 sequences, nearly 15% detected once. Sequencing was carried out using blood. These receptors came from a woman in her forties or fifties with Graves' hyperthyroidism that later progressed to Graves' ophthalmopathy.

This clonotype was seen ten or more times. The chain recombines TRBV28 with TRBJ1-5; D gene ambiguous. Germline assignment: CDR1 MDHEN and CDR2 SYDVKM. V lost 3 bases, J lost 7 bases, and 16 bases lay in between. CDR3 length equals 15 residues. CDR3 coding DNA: TGTGCCAGCAGTTTGGCTCCCACACGAGGACAGCCCCAGCATTTT. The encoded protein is CASSLAPTRGQPQHF. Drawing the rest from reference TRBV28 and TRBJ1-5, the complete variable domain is DVKVTQSSRYLVKRTGEKVFLECVQDMDHENMFWYRQDPGLGLRLIYFSYDVKMKEKGDIPEGYSVSREKKERFSLILESASTNQTSMYLCASSLAPTRGQPQHFGDGTRLSIL.

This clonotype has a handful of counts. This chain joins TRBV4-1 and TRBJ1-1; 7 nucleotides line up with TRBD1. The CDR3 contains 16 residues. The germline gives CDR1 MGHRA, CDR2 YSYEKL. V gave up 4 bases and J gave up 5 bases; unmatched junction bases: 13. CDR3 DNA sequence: TGCGCCAGCAGCCCCTCTAACGCCAGGGGGGAAACTGAAGCTTTCTTT. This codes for CASSPSNARGETEAFF.

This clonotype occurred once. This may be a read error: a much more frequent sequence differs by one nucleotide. The CDR3 sequence is CASSRSANGNRPKETQYF. CDR3 in DNA: TGCGCCAGCAGCAGATCGGCTAACGGGAATCGCCCTAAAGAGACCCAGTACTTC. This chain joins TRBV5-1 and TRBJ2-5; D is possibly TRBD2 (5 bases). Trimming shortened V by 4 bases and J by 3 bases, and 25 bases separated the two germline ends. The CDR3 runs 18 residues. The germline V gene has CDR1 SGHRS and CDR2 YFSETQ.

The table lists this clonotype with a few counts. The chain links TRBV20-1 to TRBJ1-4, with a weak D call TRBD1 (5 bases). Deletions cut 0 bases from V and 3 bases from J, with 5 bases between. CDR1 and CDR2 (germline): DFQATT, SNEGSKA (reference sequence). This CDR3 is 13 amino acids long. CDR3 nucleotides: TGCAGTGCTAGAGAGGGGGCTAATGAAAAACTGTTTTTT. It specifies CSAREGANEKLFF.

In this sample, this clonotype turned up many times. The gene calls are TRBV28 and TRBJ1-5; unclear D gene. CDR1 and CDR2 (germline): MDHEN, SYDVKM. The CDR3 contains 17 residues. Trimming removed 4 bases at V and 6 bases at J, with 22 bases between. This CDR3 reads CASSSHQQRSAGQPQHF. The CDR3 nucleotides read TGTGCCAGCAGTTCCCACCAACAGAGGTCCGCCGGTCAGCCCCAGCATTTT.

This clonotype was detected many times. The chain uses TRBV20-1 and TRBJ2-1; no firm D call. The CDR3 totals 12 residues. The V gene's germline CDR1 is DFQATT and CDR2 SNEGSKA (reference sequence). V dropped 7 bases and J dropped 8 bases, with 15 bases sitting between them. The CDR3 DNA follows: TGCAGTGAGAGTAGGCCTGGGCATGAGCAGTTCTTC. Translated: CSESRPGHEQFF.

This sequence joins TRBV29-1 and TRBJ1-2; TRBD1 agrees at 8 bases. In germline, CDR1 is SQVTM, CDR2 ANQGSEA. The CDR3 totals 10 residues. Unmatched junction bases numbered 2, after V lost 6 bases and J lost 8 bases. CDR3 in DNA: TGCAGCGTGGGGACAGGCGGCTACACCTTC. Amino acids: CSVGTGGYTF.

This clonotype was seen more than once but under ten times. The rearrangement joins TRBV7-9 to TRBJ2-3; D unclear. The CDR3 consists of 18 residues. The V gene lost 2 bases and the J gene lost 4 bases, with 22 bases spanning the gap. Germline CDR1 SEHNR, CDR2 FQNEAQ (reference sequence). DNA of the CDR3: TGTGCCAGCAGCTTAAGAGCGTTGGGGTCAGTAATAGCAGATACGCAGTATTTT. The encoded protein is CASSLRALGSVIADTQYF. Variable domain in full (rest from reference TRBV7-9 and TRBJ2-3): DTGVSQNPRHKITKRGQNVTFRCDPISEHNRLYWYRQTLGQGPEFLTYFQNEAQLEKSRLLSDRFSAERPKGSFSTLEIQRTEQGDSAMYLCASSLRALGSVIADTQYFGPGTRLTVL.

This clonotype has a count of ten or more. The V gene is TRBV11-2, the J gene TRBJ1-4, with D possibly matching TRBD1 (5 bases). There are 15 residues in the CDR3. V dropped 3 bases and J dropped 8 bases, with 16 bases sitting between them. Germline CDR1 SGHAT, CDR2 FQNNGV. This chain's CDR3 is CASSFNSGVEEKLFF. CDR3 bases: TGTGCCAGCAGCTTTAATTCGGGGGTTGAAGAAAAACTGTTTTTT.

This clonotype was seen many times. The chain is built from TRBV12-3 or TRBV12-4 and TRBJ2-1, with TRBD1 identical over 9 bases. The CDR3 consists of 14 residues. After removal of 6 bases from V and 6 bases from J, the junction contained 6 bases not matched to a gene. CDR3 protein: CASRGQGPSNEQFF. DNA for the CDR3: TGTGCCAGCAGGGGACAGGGACCTTCCAATGAGCAGTTCTTC.

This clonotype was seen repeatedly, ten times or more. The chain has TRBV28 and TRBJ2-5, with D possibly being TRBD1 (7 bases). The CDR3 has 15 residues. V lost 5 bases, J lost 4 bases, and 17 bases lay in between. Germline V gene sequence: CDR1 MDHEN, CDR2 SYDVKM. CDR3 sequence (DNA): TGTGCCAGCAGTCCGGGGGTCAGGGGGAGAGAGACCCAGTACTTC. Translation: CASSPGVRGRETQYF.

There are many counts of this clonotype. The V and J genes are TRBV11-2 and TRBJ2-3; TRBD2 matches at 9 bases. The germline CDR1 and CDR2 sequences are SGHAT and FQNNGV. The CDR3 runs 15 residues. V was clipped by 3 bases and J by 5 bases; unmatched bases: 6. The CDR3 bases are TGTGCCAGCAGCTTTAGCGGGAGTTACAGAGATACGCAGTATTTT. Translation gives CASSFSGSYRDTQYF.

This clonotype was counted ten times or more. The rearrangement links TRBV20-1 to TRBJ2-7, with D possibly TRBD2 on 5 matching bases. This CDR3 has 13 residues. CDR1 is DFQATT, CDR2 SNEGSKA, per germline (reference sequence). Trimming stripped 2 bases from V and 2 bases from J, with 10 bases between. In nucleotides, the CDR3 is TGCAGTGCTAGAACGGACTCCCCCTACGAGCAGTACTTC. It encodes CSARTDSPYEQYF.

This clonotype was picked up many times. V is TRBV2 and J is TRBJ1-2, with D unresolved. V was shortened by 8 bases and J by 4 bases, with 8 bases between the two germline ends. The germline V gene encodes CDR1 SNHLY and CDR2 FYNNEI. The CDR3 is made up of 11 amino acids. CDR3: CASGGSYGYTF. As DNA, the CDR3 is TGTGCCAGCGGAGGATCCTATGGCTACACCTTC.